This T cell receptor (beta chain) originates from a study of cytomegalovirus exposure and HLA in healthy donors. Germline V lookup: CDR1 MNHEY, CDR2 SVGAGI. V shed 6 bases and J shed 4 bases, with 15 bases lying between them. This CDR3 has 15 amino acids. 13 Jbeta primers and 60 Vbeta primers were used for the PCR. Profiling relied on immunoSEQ multiplex PCR, and the TCRdb table lists in-frame clones only, not all of them. Of around 170,000 clones in the sample, approximately 83% were seen once. This chain links TRBV6-5 with TRBJ1-4; maybe TRBD1 (6 bases). This receptor was identified in a woman aged 18-35 years in good health and CMV-seronegative. Sequenced sample: PBMCs. For the CDR3, the DNA is TGTGCCAGCAGCCGTCGGGGGGCCATTAATGAAAAACTGTTTTTT. It specifies CASSRRGAINEKLFF.